The 2 T cell receptor beta chains below come from one sample, sequenced in a study of beta chain features in type 1 diabetes. Findings and limits, study-wide: Shortening that was moderate but significant affected the TCRB CDR3s of Type 1 diabetes patients in all four CD4+ subsets.

Antigens of these TCRs are unknown. The investigators reverse transcribed all of the isolated RNA, so they sequenced expressed TCRB transcripts. Method: immunoSEQ multiplex PCR; TCRdb's copy keeps in-frame clones and lacks some. This table holds around 280,000 clones, 15% found once. The sample taken for sequencing was naive CD4+ T cells from blood. The receptor set was obtained from a young man with type 1 diabetes.

The rearrangement links TRBV7-9 to TRBJ2-1; D might be TRBD2 (6 bases). CDR3 size: 14 residues. The V gene's germline CDR1 is SEHNR and CDR2 FQNEAQ (reference sequence). V was shortened by 6 bases and J by 4 bases, with 13 bases between the two germline ends. The CDR3 region is CASRSHGGYNEQFF. Here the CDR3 DNA reads TGTGCCAGCAGATCTCACGGGGGATACAATGAGCAGTTCTTC.

The chain employs TRBV11-2 and TRBJ1-6, with D tentatively TRBD1 (5 bases). CDR1 SGHAT and CDR2 FQNNGV come from the germline V gene. V lost 2 bases and J lost 5, with 7 bases in between. The CDR3 loop spans 14 amino acids. DNA for the CDR3: TGTGCCAGCAGCTTAAACAGGAATAATTCACCCCTCCACTTT. Amino acid sequence: CASSLNRNNSPLHF.